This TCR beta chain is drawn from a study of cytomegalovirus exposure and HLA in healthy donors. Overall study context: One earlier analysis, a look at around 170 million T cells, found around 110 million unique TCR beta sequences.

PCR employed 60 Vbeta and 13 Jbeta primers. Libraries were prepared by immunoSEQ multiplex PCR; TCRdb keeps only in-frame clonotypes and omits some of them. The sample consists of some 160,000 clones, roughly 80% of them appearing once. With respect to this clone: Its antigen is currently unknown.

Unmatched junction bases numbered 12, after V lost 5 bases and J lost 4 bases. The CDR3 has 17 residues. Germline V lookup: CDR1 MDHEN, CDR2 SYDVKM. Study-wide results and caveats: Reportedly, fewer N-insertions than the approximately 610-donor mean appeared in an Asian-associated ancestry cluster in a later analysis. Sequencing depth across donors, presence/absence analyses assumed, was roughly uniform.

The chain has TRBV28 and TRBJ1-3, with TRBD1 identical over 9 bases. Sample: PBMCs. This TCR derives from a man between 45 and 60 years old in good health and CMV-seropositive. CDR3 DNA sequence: TGTGCCAGCAGTACAAGTCCCGGGACAGGGTACGGAAACACCATATATTTT. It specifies CASSTSPGTGYGNTIYF. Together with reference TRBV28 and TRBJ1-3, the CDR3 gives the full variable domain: DVKVTQSSRYLVKRTGEKVFLECVQDMDHENMFWYRQDPGLGLRLIYFSYDVKMKEKGDIPEGYSVSREKKERFSLILESASTNQTSMYLCASSTSPGTGYGNTIYFGEGSWLTVV.